These T cell receptor beta chains were read from a single sample in a study of response to subunit inactivated influenza vaccine. TCRdb called the RT-PCR reads again in MiXCR, with one record for every CDR3 protein. The table shows 600,000 to 850,000 distinct CDR3 sequences, with around 13% occurring only once. Source: PBMCs from blood, taken less than 15 days before vaccination. The receptors here all came from a man aged 45-65 years who received an inactivated influenza vaccine. CDR3s include the opening cysteine and the closing phenylalanine or tryptophan.

v_call	j_call	cdr3_aa
TRBV6-5	TRBJ2-7	CASSYTSGGPPSYEQYF
TRBV15	TRBJ2-1	CATSPTGPGRGEQFF
TRBV10-3	TRBJ2-7	CAISDLLAGGQNEQYF
TRBV7-9	TRBJ1-1	CASSSQVGREAFF
TRBV7-6	TRBJ2-3	CASSQGVERYTDTQYF
TRBV6-2/TRBV6-3	TRBJ2-1	CASSRPLSGRQTYNEQFF
TRBV20-1	TRBJ2-3	CSAPDRGPDTQYF
TRBV6-6	TRBJ2-7	CASTLSLGGEQYF
TRBV2	TRBJ2-3	CASSEGRDTDTQYF
TRBV14	TRBJ1-4	CASSQDPENEKLFF
TRBV2	TRBJ2-7	CASSRQRLSYEQYF
TRBV5-1	TRBJ1-2	CASWGQYYGYTF
TRBV20-1	TRBJ2-2	CSARLTRAGELFF
TRBV21-1	TRBJ2-1	CASSKFSGSAGSSYNEQFF
TRBV5-1	TRBJ2-1	CASSPNIGRGSYNEQFF
TRBV7-2	TRBJ2-5	CASSLGQGARPETQYF
TRBV5-1	TRBJ2-1	CASSLGERRQSSYNEQFF
TRBV29-1	TRBJ2-5	CSVGPSAGRETQYF
TRBV6-1	TRBJ2-2	CASTVGATGELFF
TRBV7-2	TRBJ2-2	CASSLWGRTGELFF
TRBV12-3/TRBV12-4	TRBJ2-3	CASSLQRGGPNTQYF
TRBV28	TRBJ2-7	CASSTRQGKYEQYF
TRBV4-3	TRBJ2-3	CASSPYQDRGADTQYF
TRBV2	TRBJ2-3	CASSELGQSSTDTQYF
TRBV6-1	TRBJ1-2	CASSTRTGHPHGYTF
TRBV20-1	TRBJ2-7	CSARDPFEGAYEQYF
TRBV3-1	TRBJ1-6	CASSQGGQGGLHF
TRBV12-5	TRBJ2-1	CASGLGGSWNEQFF
TRBV6-2/TRBV6-3	TRBJ2-7	CASNGATPYEQYF
TRBV29-1	TRBJ2-1	CSVPRPYSYNEQFF
TRBV24-1	TRBJ2-1	CATSDSYGRALYNEQFF
TRBV7-9	TRBJ2-1	CASSLRTGLAGGGEQFF
TRBV10-3	TRBJ2-1	CAMKGGHNEQFF
TRBV7-6	TRBJ2-3	CASSLNSGSFPHFTDTQYF
TRBV28	TRBJ2-4	CASSFGQAGIQYF
TRBV12-3/TRBV12-4	TRBJ1-3	CASSWGTGNTIYF
TRBV27	TRBJ2-5	CASRDLDQETQYF
TRBV5-1	TRBJ1-6	CASTQDAARNSPLHF
TRBV9	TRBJ2-1	CASSVTGFGEQFF
TRBV12-3/TRBV12-4	TRBJ2-5	CASSPSHGGIEETQYF
TRBV10-3	TRBJ2-5	CAISELKMGETQYF
TRBV15	TRBJ2-3	CATSRDLGLGTDTQYF
TRBV10-3	TRBJ1-4	CAISEKGEKLFF
TRBV20-1	TRBJ1-6	CSASSGSYNSPLHF
TRBV5-5	TRBJ2-7	CASSLATGGAEYEQYF
TRBV6-2/TRBV6-3	TRBJ1-5	CASRDREGQPQHF
TRBV2	TRBJ2-1	CASSASFASYNEQFF
TRBV11-2	TRBJ2-7	CASSPTSGFGGQYF
TRBV5-1	TRBJ2-3	CASSWGTTDTQYF
TRBV20-1	TRBJ1-4	CSAAPREKLFF
TRBV5-1	TRBJ1-6	CASSRDRVENNSPLHF
TRBV4-2	TRBJ2-7	CASSQGVAGGTYEQYF
TRBV7-2	TRBJ2-5	CASSPAGRSNQETQYF